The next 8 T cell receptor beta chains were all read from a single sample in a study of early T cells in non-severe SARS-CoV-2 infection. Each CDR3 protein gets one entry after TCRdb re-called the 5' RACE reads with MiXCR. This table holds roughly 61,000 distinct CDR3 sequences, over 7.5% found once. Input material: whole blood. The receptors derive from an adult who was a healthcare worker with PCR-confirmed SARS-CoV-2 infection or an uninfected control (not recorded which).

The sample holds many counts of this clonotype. CDR3 nucleotide sequence: TGTGCCAGCACCGCAGGGGACACCGGGGAGCTGTTTTTT. As protein: CASTAGDTGELFF. This chain links TRBV28 with TRBJ2-2, with D possibly TRBD1 on 6 matching bases. V lost 7 bases to trimming and J lost 3 bases, with 9 bases between them. Germline lookup yields CDR1 MDHEN and CDR2 SYDVKM. This CDR3 spans 13 amino acids.

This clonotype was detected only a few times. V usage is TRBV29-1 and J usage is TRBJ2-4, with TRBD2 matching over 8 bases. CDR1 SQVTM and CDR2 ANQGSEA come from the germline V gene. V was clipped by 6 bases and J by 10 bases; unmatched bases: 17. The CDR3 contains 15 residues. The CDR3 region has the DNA TGCAGCGTACGAGTGGGTCGGGAGGGGCTTGGGATTCAGTACTTC. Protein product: CSVRVGREGLGIQYF.

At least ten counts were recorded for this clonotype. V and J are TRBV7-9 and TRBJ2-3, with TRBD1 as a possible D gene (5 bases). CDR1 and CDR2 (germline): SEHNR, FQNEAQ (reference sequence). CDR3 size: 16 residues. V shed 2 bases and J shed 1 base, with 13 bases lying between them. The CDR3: CASSLYGRARTDTQYF. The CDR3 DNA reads TGTGCCAGCAGCTTATATGGCAGGGCACGCACAGATACGCAGTATTTT.

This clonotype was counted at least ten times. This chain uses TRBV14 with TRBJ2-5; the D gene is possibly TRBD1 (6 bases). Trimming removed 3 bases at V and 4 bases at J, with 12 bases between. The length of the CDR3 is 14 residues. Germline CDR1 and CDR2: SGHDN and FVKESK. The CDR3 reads CASSQGHLGETQYF. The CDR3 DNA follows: TGTGCCAGCAGCCAGGGACACCTCGGAGAGACCCAGTACTTC.

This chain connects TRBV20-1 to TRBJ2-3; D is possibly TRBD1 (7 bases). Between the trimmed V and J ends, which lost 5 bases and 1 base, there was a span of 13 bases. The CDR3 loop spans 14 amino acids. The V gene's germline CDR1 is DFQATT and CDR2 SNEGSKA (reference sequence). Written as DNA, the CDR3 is TGCAGTGCTTTGCAGGGGGGACGCACAGATACGCAGTATTTT. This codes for CSALQGGRTDTQYF.

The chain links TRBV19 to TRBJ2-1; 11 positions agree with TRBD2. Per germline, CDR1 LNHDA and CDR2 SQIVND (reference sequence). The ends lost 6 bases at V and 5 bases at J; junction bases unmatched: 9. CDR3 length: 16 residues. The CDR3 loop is CASRDLAGGGHNEQFF. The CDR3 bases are TGTGCCAGTAGGGACCTAGCGGGAGGAGGCCACAATGAGCAGTTCTTC. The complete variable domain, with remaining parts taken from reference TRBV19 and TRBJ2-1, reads DGGITQSPKYLFRKEGQNVTLSCEQNLNHDAMYWYRQDPGQGLRLIYYSQIVNDFQKGDIAEGYSVSREKKESFPLTVTSAQKNPTAFYLCASRDLAGGGHNEQFFGPGTRLTVL.

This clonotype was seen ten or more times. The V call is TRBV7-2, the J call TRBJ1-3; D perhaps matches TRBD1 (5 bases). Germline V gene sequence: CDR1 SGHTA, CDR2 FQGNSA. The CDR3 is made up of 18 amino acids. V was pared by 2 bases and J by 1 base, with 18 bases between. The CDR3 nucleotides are TGTGCCAGCAGCTTATGGACACTTACTACCCATTCTGGAAACACCATATATTTT. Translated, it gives CASSLWTLTTHSGNTIYF.

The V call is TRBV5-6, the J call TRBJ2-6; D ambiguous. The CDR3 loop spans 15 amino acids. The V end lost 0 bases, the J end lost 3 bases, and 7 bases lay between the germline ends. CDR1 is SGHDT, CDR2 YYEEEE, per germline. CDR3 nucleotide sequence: TGTGCCAGCAGCTTGGTTGGGGTTGGGGCCAACGTCCTGACTTTC. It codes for CASSLVGVGANVLTF.